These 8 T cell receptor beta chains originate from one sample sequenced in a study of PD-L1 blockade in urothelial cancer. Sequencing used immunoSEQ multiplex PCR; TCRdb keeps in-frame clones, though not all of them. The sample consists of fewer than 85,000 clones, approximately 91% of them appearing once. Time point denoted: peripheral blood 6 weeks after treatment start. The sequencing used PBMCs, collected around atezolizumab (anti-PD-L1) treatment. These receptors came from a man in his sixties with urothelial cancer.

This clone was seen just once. This CDR3 is CAASRLAGLSDTQYF. In DNA form, the CDR3 reads TGCGCCGCAAGCCGACTAGCGGGATTATCAGATACGCAGTATTTT. The chain has TRBV5-1 and TRBJ2-3; 11 positions agree with TRBD2. The CDR3 is 15 amino acids. Germline CDR1 and CDR2: SGHRS and YFSETQ. The V gene end was trimmed by 10 bases and the J gene end by 4 bases; junction bases not matched to a gene: 11.

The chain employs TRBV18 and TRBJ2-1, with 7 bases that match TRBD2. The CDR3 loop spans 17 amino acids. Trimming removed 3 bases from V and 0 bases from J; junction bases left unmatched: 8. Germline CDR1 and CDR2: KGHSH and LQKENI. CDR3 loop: CASSPRESGNSYNEQFF. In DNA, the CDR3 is TGTGCCAGCTCACCGCGGGAGAGCGGGAACTCCTACAATGAGCAGTTCTTC.

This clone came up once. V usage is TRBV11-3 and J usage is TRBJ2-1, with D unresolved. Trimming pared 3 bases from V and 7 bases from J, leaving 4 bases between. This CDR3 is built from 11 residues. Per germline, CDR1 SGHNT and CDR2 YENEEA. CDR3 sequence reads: CASSLRNEQFF. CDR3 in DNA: TGTGCCAGCAGCTTGAGGAATGAGCAGTTCTTC.

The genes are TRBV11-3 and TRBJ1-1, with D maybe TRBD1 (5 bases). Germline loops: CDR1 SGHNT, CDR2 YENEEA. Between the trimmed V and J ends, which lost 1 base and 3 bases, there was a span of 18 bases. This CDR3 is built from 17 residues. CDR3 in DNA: TGTGCCAGCAGCTTAGTGCGGTTAAAGACAGCCTACACTGAAGCTTTCTTT. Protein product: CASSLVRLKTAYTEAFF.

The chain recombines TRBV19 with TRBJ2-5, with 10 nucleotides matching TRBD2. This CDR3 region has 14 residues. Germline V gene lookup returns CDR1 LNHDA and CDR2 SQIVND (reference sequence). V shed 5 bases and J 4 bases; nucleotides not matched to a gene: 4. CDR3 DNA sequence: TGTGCCAGTAGTTGGACTAGCGGAGGAGAGACCCAGTACTTC. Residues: CASSWTSGGETQYF.

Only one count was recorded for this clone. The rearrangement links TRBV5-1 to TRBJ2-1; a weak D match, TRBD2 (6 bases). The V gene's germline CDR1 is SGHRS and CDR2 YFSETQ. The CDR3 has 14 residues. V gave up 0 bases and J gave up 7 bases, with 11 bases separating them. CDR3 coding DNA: TGCGCCAGCAGCTTGGCCAACCTAGCGAATGAGCAGTTCTTC. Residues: CASSLANLANEQFF.

The chain's CDR3 is CAWSFSNYNEQFF. Written as DNA, the CDR3 is TGTGCCTGGAGTTTTAGCAACTACAATGAGCAGTTCTTC. This chain connects TRBV30 to TRBJ2-1; D uncertain. CDR3 length: 13 amino acids. The V end lost 2 bases, the J end lost 3 bases, and 8 bases lay between the germline ends. Germline loops: CDR1 GTSNPN, CDR2 SVGIG (reference sequence).

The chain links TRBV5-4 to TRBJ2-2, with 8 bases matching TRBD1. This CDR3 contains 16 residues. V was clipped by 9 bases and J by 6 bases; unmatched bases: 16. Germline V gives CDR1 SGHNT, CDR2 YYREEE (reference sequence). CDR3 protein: CATEPLDRAIPGELFF. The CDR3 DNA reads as TGTGCCACCGAACCCCTGGACAGGGCTATCCCCGGGGAGCTGTTTTTT.